One T cell receptor (beta chain) is described in this entry. The antigen is undetermined. The method was immunoSEQ multiplex PCR; TCRdb's version includes in-frame clones alone and lacks a portion of them. The sample includes hundreds of thousands of clones, roughly 83% of them seen just once. This specimen comes from a study of cytomegalovirus exposure and HLA in healthy donors. Study-wide points: Within the 130 or so validation repertoires, first-cohort TCR clusters tended to co-occur, according to a later analysis. Specificity for CMV antigens was confirmed in vitro for a few of the CMV-associated chains. The study labeled 180 or so TCR beta chains cytomegalovirus-associated.

Trimming cost V 4 bases and J 2 bases; bases outside gene matches: 4. The germline gives CDR1 GTSNPN, CDR2 SVGIG (reference sequence). This CDR3 is built from 13 residues. This chain connects TRBV30 to TRBJ2-5; 7 bases line up with TRBD1. The sequenced sample consisted of PBMCs. The TCR was taken from a woman aged 18-29 years in good health and CMV-seronegative. CDR3 nucleotides: TGTGCCTGGAACAGGGGATTACAAGAGACCCAGTACTTC. As protein: CAWNRGLQETQYF.